The T cell receptor beta chain under discussion was sequenced for a study of blood T cell repertoires in COVID-19. Those enrolled in Seattle joined during active infection and were followed longitudinally afterward. J gave up 12 bases and V 6 bases, and 5 bases lay outside the gene matches. Germline assignment: CDR1 MDHEN and CDR2 SYDVKM. This CDR3 has 11 amino acids. This table comes from immunoSEQ multiplex PCR, and its TCRdb copy is limited to in-frame clones, with some not included. The sample includes 400,000 to 450,000 clones, about 89% of them seen just once. The chain combines TRBV28 with TRBJ2-1, with TRBD2 identical over 7 bases. The sequence was collected from a woman in her thirties or forties with COVID-19, enrolled during active disease. The sequenced sample consisted of peripheral blood. This chain's CDR3 is CASSPSGRQFF. CDR3 in DNA: TGTGCCAGCAGCCCTAGCGGTCGGCAGTTCTTC.